This TCR beta chain was sequenced in a study of OX40 agonist ivuxolimab in advanced cancers. Turning to the overall study: The costimulatory receptor OX40 (CD134) was targeted by ivuxolimab, a fully human IgG2 agonistic monoclonal antibody. The purpose of peripheral TCRbeta sequencing was to test whether ivuxolimab changed TCR sequence diversity and led to clonal T-cell expansion. Intravenous ivuxolimab was administered to patients every 2 weeks at six dose levels: 0.01, 0.1, 0.3, 1.5, 3 and 10 mg/kg. Patients were allowed to have had prior anti-PD-1, anti-PD-L1 or anti-CTLA-4 therapy, and 40% to 45% of the dose-escalation patients had previously received checkpoint inhibitors. Partial responses occurred in three dose-escalation patients, of whom one had hepatocellular carcinoma and two had cutaneous melanoma. In the dose-escalation cohort, roughly 82% of patients were male, and the mean age was roughly 56 years with a range of roughly 20 to 79. The paper reports the monotherapy dose-escalation portion (N = 52 patients) of the phase I ivuxolimab trial. Among the roughly 52 dose-escalation patients, around 20 had hepatocellular carcinoma, 15 or so melanoma, 9 renal cell carcinoma and 9 head and neck cancer.

Worth noting for this clone: There is no known antigen for this receptor. Qualities for individual bases were not recorded, and no much larger clone is one base off.

Genomic DNA was extracted from sorted cells for sequencing of the TCRbeta CDR3 region. The immunoSEQ Assay was used to sequence the TCRbeta CDR3 regions. Here the immuneACCESS table is served through TCRdb, limited to in-frame sequences with V and J called. Missing clones are a known gap in these copies; in checked studies unresolved V genes cover under half, and the rest lacks a known reason. Here the sample has about 80,000 clones; almost 85% occur a single time. The ten largest clones take up 25% of the sample. The trial excluded patients who had a history of autoimmune disease or were on systemic immunosuppression. Peripheral blood for TCR sequencing was collected from all dose cohorts at baseline, on cycle 4 day 1, and on cycle 7 day 1. Samples were obtained from an open-label, multicenter, first-in-human phase I dose-escalation trial of ivuxolimab. Adults with locally advanced or metastatic melanoma, renal cell carcinoma, hepatocellular carcinoma or head and neck squamous cell carcinoma were enrolled in the trial. Before TCR sequencing, CD4+ T cells and CD8+ T cells from peripheral blood were sorted into separate populations.

Including the terminal cysteine and phenylalanine, the CDR3 comprises 15 residues. Only the CDR3 portion is preserved as DNA: 45 bases, with reading frame beginning at the first base. The V and J ends are trimmed by 7 bases and 1 base, leaving 16 bases between them. As encoded in the germline V gene, CDR1 is SQVTM while CDR2 is ANQGSEA. Broad study findings and their caveats: Low levels of normalized T-cell clonal expansion were also seen in some patients who did not respond. At doses from 0.1 to 3.0 mg/kg, clonal expansion was seen in both CD4+ and CD8+ blood T cells between baseline and week 6. On average, CD8+ T cells showed more expanded clones than CD4+ T cells after ivuxolimab. Antigen specificity was not determined for the clonally expanded peripheral T cells. In partial responders in the 0.1-3.0 mg/kg groups, normalized peripheral clonal expansion was found to be among the lowest, especially among CD8+ T cells.

This sequence originates from an adult with an advanced solid tumor such as melanoma, head and neck, liver or kidney cancer. Source: CD4+ or CD8+ T cells sorted from blood, taken in a trial of the OX40 agonist ivuxolimab. The chain was built from TRBV29-1 and TRBJ2-2; TRBD1 could be the D gene, as 5 bases match. The CDR3 protein: CSANSGRVNTGELFF. The DNA sequence reads TGCAGCGCAAATTCTGGCAGGGTGAACACCGGGGAGCTGTTTTTT.